The entry that follows covers one T cell receptor (beta chain) sequence. J lost 0 bases, V lost 4 bases, and 6 bases had no gene match. The CDR3 is made up of 16 amino acids. In germline, CDR1 is SGHKS, CDR2 YYEKEE (reference sequence). Sequenced by immunoSEQ multiplex PCR; TCRdb stores in-frame clones only, minus some. This sample has around 1.9 million clones; 90% to 95% occur once, and the top ten carry about 1.8%. The data stem from a study of shared clonotypes between healthy human individuals. Terminally differentiated effector memory CD45RA+ cells were excluded from the naive CD8 cells, which were CD45RO-negative and positively selected for CCR7.

The chain uses TRBV5-5 and TRBJ1-5; TRBD1 matches 8 bases. This receptor was identified in a man aged 18 to 29 in good health. Some clones in this sample may be carry-over from other donors' samples. The sequenced sample consisted of naive CD8+ T cells from PBMCs. CDR3 sequence: CASSGTTGGSNQPQHF. The CDR3 bases are TGTGCCAGCAGCGGAACAACAGGGGGTAGCAATCAGCCCCAGCATTTT.